The entry below describes one T cell receptor beta chain. The V end lost 4 bases, the J end lost 7 bases, and 14 bases lay between the germline ends. The CDR3 runs 14 residues. Germline V lookup: CDR1 SGHRS, CDR2 YFSETQ. The data originate from a study of blood T cell repertoires in COVID-19. Libraries were prepared by immunoSEQ multiplex PCR; TCRdb keeps only in-frame clonotypes and omits some of them. The repertoire holds about 460,000 clones, with about nine tenths as singletons. This receptor was taken from an older woman who had recovered from COVID-19. V and J are TRBV5-1 and TRBJ1-4; a possible D gene is TRBD1 (6 bases). Sequenced: PBMCs or T cells enriched from blood (not recorded which). CDR3 region: CASSPGQSFEKLFF. The DNA for the CDR3 is TGCGCCAGCAGCCCAGGACAGTCTTTTGAAAAACTGTTTTTT.